This T cell receptor beta chain was sequenced in a study of blood T cells in healthy people across ages (dated by TCRdb to about 2015). Study-wide context: In model experiments, template switching captured roughly one uniquely barcoded TCR beta cDNA molecule for every two T cells. Using deep sequencing normalized with unique cDNA molecular identifiers, the study measured how TCR beta repertoire diversity changes with age. Four age groups were formed from the donors: young (average about 16 years), middle-aged (around 39), aged (around 68) and long-lived (around 80). To avoid experimental bias, donors of different ages were distributed randomly across sequencing lanes. The study analyzed two additional independent replicas of 1 million unique cDNA reads from the same blood draw for two donors, one aged 18 to 29 and one aged 80 or older. Broader findings and caveats from the paper: Estimates of total diversity based on one million sequenced T cells were considered lower bounds and underestimates. Compared with the aged group, the long-lived group had more naive CD4+ T cells, fewer expanded clones and increased TCR diversity, a pattern suggesting age selection. As age increased, observed TCR beta diversity per million T cells dropped in a roughly linear way, and a significant reduction was already evident by age around 41. Because the CMV infection status of the donors was unknown, age-related changes in expanded clonotypes may potentially have been confounded. A strong correlation was found between observed TCR beta diversity and the percentage of naive T cells measured by flow cytometry. Conclusive comparison of naive and antigen-experienced compartments was prevented by the profiling of bulk unsorted PBMCs.

The library was obtained by 5' RACE. These reads were obtained on an Illumina HiSeq 2500. A second roughly 6 to 12 cycle PCR used a sample-barcoded 5' primer and a J-beta primer mix. A template-switch 5' adaptor carrying 12 random nucleotides introduced a unique molecular identifier onto each TCR beta cDNA molecule. Each sample yielded at least 3 million CDR3-containing paired-end reads. The Mint cDNA synthesis kit, primed by a TRBC-specific oligonucleotide, was used to synthesize first-strand cDNA from all RNA. Following uracil-DNA glycosylase treatment, all cDNA underwent a first 18-cycle PCR with the universal primers M1SS and BC2_uni_R. As for how the authors treated the data: Each sample was normalized by randomly selecting 1 million high-quality reads, each carrying a distinct molecular identifier. Instead of being binned into consensus sequences, reads with shared molecular identifiers were discarded. MiTCR, with a Q25 quality threshold and the strictest error-elimination algorithm, was used for CDR3 identification, clonotype clustering and error correction. A nonparametric unseen species model with Euler transformation was used to estimate lower-bound total TCR beta diversity. In TCRdb, the public reads were trimmed at Q25 with fastp and aligned with MiXCR, with productive beta chains retained. Rows with a matching CDR3 protein are joined into one entry that keeps the most common DNA and genes. For this entry, the V and J calls and clone size follow TCRdb and not the study's own pipeline. Recorded for this sample are hundreds of thousands of distinct CDR3 sequences; 29% of them occurred a single time. The ten largest make up roughly 17% of the sample.

Only a few counts were recorded for this clonotype. Its binding antigen is unknown. Within one base of it there is no much larger clone, and no base qualities were kept. Systemically healthy Caucasian individuals from Russia, 39 in total and aged 6 to 90 years, were included as donors. Each donor gave ten milliliters of peripheral blood, collected into EDTA-treated Vacutainer tubes. PBMCs were isolated by Ficoll-Paque density-gradient centrifugation, with at least 6 million obtained per sample. Total RNA, at least 5 micrograms per sample, was extracted from PBMCs with Trizol reagent. For every donor, flow cytometry on a PBMC aliquot measured the percentage of naive CD45RAhigh/CD27high T cells. V is cut by 3 bases and J by 0 bases, and the space between the germline ends is 12 bases. From a lookup of the germline V gene, CDR1 and CDR2 are SGHRS and YFSETQ. The CDR3 holds 15 amino acids from the cysteine to the phenylalanine. This entry keeps only the CDR3 DNA: 45 bases, framed from base 1.

The chain is encoded by TRBV5-1 joined to TRBJ1-1, with a tentative D gene TRBD1 over 6 matching bases. This TCR came from a woman older than 75 in good health. Sequenced input: blood. The CDR3 reads as follows: CASSSGGGLNTEAFF. The DNA sequence follows: TGCGCCAGCAGCTCGGGGGGCGGGTTGAACACTGAAGCTTTCTTT.